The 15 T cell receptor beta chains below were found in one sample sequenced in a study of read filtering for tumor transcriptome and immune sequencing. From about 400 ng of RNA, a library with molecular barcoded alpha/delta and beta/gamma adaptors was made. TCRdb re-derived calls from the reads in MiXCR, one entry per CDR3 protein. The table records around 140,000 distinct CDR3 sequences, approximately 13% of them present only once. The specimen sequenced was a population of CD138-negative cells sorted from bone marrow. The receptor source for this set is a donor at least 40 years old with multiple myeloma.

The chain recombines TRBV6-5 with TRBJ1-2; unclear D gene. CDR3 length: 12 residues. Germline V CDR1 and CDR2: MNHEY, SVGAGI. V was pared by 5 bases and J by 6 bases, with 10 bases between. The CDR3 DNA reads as TGTGCCAGCAGTCGACATAGTCATGGCTACACCTTC. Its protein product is CASSRHSHGYTF.

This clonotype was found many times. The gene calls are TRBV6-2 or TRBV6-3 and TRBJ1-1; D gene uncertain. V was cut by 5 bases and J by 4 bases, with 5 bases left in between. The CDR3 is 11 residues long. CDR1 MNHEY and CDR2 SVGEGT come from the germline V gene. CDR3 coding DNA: TGTGCCAGCAGTCATTTCACTGAAGCTTTCTTT. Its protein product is CASSHFTEAFF.

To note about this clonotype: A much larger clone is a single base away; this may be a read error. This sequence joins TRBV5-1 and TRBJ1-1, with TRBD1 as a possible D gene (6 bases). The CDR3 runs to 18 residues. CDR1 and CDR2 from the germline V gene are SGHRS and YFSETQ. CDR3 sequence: CAGSMGGRTVFLNTEAFF. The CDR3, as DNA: TGCGCCGGCAGCATGGGAGGGCGGACAGTCTTCTTGAACACTGAAGCTTTCTTT.

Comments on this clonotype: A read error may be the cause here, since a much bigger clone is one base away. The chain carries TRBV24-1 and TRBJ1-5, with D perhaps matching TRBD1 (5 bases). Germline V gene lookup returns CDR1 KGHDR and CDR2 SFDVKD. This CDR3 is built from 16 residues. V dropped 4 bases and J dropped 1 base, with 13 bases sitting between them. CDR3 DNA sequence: TGTGCCACCAGTGACTCGAGGGGCTCCAGCAATCAGCCCCAGCATTTT. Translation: CATSDSRGSSNQPQHF.

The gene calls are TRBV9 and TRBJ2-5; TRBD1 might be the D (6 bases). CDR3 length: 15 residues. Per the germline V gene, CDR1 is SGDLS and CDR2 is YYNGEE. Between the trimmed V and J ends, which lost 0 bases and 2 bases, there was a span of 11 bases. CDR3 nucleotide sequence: TGTGCCAGCAGCGTAGGAAACAGGGATCAAGAGACCCAGTACTTC. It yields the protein CASSVGNRDQETQYF.

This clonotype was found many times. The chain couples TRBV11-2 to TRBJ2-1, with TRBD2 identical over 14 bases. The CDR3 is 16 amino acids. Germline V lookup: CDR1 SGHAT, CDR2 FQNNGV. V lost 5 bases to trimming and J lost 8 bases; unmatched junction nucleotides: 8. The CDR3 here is CASSPGLAGGGDEQFF. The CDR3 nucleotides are TGTGCCAGCAGCCCCGGACTAGCGGGAGGCGGTGATGAGCAGTTCTTC.

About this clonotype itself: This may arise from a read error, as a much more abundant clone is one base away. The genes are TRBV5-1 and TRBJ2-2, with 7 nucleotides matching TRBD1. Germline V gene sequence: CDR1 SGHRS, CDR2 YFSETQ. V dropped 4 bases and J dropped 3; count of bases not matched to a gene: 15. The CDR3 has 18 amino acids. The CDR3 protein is CASSRAKAGGVYTGELFF. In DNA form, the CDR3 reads TGCGCCAGCAGCCGGGCTAAGGCAGGGGGTGTTTACACCGGGGAGCTGTTTTTT.

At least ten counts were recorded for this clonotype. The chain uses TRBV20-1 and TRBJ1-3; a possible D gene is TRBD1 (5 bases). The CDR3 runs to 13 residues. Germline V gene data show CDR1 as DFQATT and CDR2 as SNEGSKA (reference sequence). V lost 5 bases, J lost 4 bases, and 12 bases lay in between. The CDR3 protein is CSAPGRGGNTIYF. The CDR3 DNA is TGCAGTGCTCCTGGAAGGGGAGGAAACACCATATATTTT.

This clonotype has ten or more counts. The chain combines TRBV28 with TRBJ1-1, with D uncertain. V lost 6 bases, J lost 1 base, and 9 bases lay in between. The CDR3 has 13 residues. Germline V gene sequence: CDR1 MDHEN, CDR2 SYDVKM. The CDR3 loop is CASSPHSNTEAFF. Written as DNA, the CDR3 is TGTGCCAGCAGCCCCCATTCGAACACTGAAGCTTTCTTT. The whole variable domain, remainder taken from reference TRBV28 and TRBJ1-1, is DVKVTQSSRYLVKRTGEKVFLECVQDMDHENMFWYRQDPGLGLRLIYFSYDVKMKEKGDIPEGYSVSREKKERFSLILESASTNQTSMYLCASSPHSNTEAFFGQGTRLTVV.

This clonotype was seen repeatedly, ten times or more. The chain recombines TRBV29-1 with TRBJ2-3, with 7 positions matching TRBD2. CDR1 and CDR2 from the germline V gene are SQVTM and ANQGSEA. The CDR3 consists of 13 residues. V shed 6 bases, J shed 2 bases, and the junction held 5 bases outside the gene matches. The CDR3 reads CSVVAGITDTQYF. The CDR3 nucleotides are TGCAGCGTCGTAGCGGGTATCACAGATACGCAGTATTTT.

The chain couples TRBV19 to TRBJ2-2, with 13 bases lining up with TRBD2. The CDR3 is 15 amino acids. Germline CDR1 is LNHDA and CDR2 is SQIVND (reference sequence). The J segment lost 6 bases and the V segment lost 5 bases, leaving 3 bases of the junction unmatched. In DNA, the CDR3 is TGTGCCAGTAGTTCCGGGACTAGCGGGGCCGGGGAGCTGTTTTTT. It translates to CASSSGTSGAGELFF. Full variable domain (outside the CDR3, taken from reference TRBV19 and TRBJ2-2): DGGITQSPKYLFRKEGQNVTLSCEQNLNHDAMYWYRQDPGQGLRLIYYSQIVNDFQKGDIAEGYSVSREKKESFPLTVTSAQKNPTAFYLCASSSGTSGAGELFFGEGSRLTVL.

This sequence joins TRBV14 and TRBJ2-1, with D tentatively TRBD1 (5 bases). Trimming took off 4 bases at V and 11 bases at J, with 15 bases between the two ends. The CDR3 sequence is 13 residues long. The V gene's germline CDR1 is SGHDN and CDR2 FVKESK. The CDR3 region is CASSRRDSPQQFF. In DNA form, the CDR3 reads TGTGCCAGCAGCCGTCGCGACAGCCCACAGCAGTTCTTC.

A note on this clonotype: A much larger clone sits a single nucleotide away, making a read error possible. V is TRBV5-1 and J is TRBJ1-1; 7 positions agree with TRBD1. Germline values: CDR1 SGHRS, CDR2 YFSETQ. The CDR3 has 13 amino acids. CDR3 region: CASKYRGHTEALF. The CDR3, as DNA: TGTGCCAGCAAGTACAGGGGTCACACTGAAGCTCTCTTT.

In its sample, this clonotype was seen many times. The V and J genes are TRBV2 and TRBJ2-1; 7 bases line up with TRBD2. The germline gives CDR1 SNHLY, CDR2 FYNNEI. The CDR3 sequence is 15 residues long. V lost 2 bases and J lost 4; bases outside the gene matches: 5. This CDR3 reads CASSEPSGIYNEQFF. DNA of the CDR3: TGTGCCAGCAGTGAACCCAGCGGGATTTACAATGAGCAGTTCTTC.

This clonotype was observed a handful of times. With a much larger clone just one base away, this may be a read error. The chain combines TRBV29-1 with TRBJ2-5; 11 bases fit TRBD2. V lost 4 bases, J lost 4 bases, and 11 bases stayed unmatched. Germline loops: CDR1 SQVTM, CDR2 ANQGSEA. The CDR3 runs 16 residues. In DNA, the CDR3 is TGCAGCGTTGGGGGGGGTAGCGGGAGGGCCGGAGAGACCCAGTACTTC. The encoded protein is CSVGGGSGRAGETQYF.